This T cell receptor beta chain derives from a study of blood T cell repertoires in COVID-19. This clone has just one count. CDR1 and CDR2 from the germline V gene are SGHTA and FQGNSA. J was trimmed by 8 bases and V by 8 bases; bases with no gene match: 7. CDR3 length: 14 amino acids. Per the original methods: Amplification of reference gene primers provided the estimated nucleated cell counts. This table comes from immunoSEQ multiplex PCR, and its TCRdb copy is limited to in-frame clones, with some not included. The V and J calls and clone size come from that table; D and trimming were worked out from the DNA. Among roughly 18,000 clones listed, about 89% were seen once.

Sequencing was carried out using peripheral blood. The chain has TRBV7-2 and TRBJ2-1, with 12 bases matching TRBD2. The TCR originated in a human donor in a cohort sampled during active COVID-19. CDR3 DNA: TGTGCCAGCGCTAGCGGGGGGGCAATCGATGAGCAGTTCTTC. Residues: CASASGGAIDEQFF.